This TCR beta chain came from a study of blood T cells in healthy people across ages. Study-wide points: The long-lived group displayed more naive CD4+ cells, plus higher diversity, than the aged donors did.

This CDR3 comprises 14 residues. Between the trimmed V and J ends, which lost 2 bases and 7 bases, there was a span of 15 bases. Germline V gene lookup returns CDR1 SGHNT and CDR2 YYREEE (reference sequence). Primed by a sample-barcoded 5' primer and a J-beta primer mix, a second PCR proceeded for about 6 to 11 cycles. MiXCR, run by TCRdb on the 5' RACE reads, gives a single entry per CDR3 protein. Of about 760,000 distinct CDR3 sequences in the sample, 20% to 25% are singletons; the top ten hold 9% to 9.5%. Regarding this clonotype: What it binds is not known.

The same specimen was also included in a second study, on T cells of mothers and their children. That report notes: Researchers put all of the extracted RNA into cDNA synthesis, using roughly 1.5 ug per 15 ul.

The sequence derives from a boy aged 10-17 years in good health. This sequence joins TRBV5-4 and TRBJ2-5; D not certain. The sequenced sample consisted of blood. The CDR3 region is CASSFSQPVGTQYF. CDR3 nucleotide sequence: TGTGCCAGCAGCTTCTCACAGCCCGTAGGGACCCAGTACTTC.